This T cell receptor (beta chain) was sequenced in a study of vaccination effects on CD4 cells after COVID-19. About this clone: The antigen is undetermined.

Sequencing in the ViraFEST assay came after antigen-specific CD4+ T cells had been expanded with viral peptide pools, which were used to stimulate PBMC. CD4+ T cells were isolated after 10 days of culture. Everyone in the study got two shots of either the BNT162b2 or mRNA-1273 vaccine. Looked up from germline, CDR1 is SGHTA and CDR2 is FQGTGA. The CDR3 runs 15 residues. The germline V and J ends were trimmed by 5 bases and 3 bases, with 13 bases remaining between them. Sequencing was performed with immunoSEQ multiplex PCR; in TCRdb, only in-frame clones are kept and a portion is missing. The sample gives about 69,000 clones, over 70% of which show up once; 1.5% to 1.8% is in the top ten.

The chain carries TRBV7-3 and TRBJ2-2; the D is unclear. The receptor was derived from a human donor who received a COVID-19 vaccine. The source was CD4+ T cells from PBMCs cultured with HCoV-229E spike peptides, collected after COVID-19 vaccination. CDR3 region: CASSPRSSDTGELFF. Written as DNA, the CDR3 is TGTGCCAGCAGCCCCCGGAGCAGCGACACCGGGGAGCTGTTTTTT.